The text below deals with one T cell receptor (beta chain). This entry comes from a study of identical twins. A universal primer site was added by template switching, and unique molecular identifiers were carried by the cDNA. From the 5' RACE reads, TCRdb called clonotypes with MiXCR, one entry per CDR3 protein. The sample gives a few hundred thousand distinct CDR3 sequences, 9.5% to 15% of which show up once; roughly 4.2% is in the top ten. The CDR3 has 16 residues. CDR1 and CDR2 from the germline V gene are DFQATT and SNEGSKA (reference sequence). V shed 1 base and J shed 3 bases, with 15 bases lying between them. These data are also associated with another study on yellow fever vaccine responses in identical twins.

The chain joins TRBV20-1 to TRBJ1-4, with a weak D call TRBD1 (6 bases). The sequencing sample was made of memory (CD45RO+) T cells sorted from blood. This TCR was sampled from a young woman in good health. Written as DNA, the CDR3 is TGCAGTGCTAGAGTTGGGACGGGGGCTGCTAATGAAAAACTGTTTTTT. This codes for CSARVGTGAANEKLFF.